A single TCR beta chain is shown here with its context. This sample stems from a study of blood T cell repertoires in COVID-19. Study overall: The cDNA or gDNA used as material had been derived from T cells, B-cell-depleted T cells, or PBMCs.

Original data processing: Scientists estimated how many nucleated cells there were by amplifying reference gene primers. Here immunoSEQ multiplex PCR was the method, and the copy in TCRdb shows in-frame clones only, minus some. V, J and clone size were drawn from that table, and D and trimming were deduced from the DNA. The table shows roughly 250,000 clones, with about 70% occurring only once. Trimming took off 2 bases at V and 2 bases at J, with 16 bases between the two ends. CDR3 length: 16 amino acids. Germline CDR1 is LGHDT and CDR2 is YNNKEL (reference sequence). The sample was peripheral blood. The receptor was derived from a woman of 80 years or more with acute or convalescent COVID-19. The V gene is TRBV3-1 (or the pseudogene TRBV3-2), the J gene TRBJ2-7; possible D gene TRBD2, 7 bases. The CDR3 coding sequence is TGTGCCAGCAGCCAAAAAGGGGGGGGGTTAACCTACGAGCAGTACTTC. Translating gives CASSQKGGGLTYEQYF.